These 5 T cell receptor beta chains came from one sample sequenced in a study of T cells after yellow fever vaccination. TCRdb reanalysed the 5' RACE reads using MiXCR and keeps one entry per CDR3 protein. This table holds 300,000 to 350,000 distinct CDR3 sequences, approximately 4% found once. This specimen consisted of PBMCs, obtained 15 days after the yellow fever booster vaccination. The receptors shown here come from a man aged 18 to 30 who received the YFV17D yellow fever vaccine.

The V call is TRBV5-1, the J call TRBJ1-3; the match to TRBD1 covers 9 bases. In germline, CDR1 is SGHRS, CDR2 YFSETQ. With V trimmed by 4 bases and J by 1 base, 3 bases remained unmatched. This CDR3 has 15 amino acids. CDR3 in DNA: TGCGCCAGCAGCAAACAGGGGGCATCTGGAAACACCATATATTTT. Its translation is CASSKQGASGNTIYF.

This clonotype came up a few times. The chain has TRBV12-3 or TRBV12-4 and TRBJ1-5, with D unresolved. The ends were cut back, 0 bases at V and 9 bases at J, with 12 bases in the middle. The CDR3 spans 14 residues. The CDR3: CASSLAAGLRPQHF. CDR3 sequence (DNA): TGTGCCAGCAGTTTAGCGGCAGGCTTACGGCCCCAGCATTTT.

This clonotype was observed at least ten times. The gene calls are TRBV5-1 and TRBJ2-1; TRBD2 matches at 13 bases. The length of the CDR3 is 18 residues. Trimming cost V 4 bases and J 0 bases; bases outside gene matches: 7. Germline V gene lookup returns CDR1 SGHRS and CDR2 YFSETQ. CDR3 amino acids: CASSQGTSGVGSYNEQFF. The CDR3, as DNA: TGCGCCAGCAGCCAGGGGACTAGCGGGGTCGGCTCCTACAATGAGCAGTTCTTC.

This clonotype was seen ten or more times. The genes are TRBV5-5 and TRBJ2-7; D gene ambiguous. Trimming took off 4 bases at V and 7 bases at J, with 15 bases between the two ends. The length of the CDR3 is 13 residues. Germline loops: CDR1 SGHKS, CDR2 YYEKEE (reference sequence). The CDR3 protein is CASSLGTPWEQYV. In DNA, the CDR3 is TGTGCCAGCAGCCTCGGAACCCCGTGGGAGCAGTACGTC.

This chain links TRBV7-2 with TRBJ1-1, with 9 bases matching TRBD1. Germline assignment: CDR1 SGHTA and CDR2 FQGNSA. CDR3 length: 14 residues. The J segment lost 11 bases and the V segment lost 6 bases, leaving 13 bases of the junction unmatched. The DNA of the CDR3 is TGTGCCAGCAGGCGGCACAGGGGGCCCCCGGGGGCTTTCTTT. It encodes CASRRHRGPPGAFF.